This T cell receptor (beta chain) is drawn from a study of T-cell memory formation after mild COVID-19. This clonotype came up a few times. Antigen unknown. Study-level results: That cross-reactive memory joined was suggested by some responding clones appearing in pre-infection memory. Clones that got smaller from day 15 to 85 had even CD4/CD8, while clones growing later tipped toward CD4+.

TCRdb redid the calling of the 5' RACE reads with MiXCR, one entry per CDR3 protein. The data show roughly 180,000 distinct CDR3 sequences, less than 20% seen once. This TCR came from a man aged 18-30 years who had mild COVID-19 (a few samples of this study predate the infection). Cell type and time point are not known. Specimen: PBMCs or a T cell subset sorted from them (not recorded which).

The CDR3 sequence is CASSHVGGYTF. The CDR3 coding sequence is TGCGCCAGCAGCCATGTGGGGGGCTACACCTTC. The chain has TRBV4-1 and TRBJ1-2, with D unclear. In germline, CDR1 is MGHRA, CDR2 YSYEKL. This CDR3 spans 11 amino acids. V lost 3 bases and J 8 bases, leaving 7 bases between the germline ends.